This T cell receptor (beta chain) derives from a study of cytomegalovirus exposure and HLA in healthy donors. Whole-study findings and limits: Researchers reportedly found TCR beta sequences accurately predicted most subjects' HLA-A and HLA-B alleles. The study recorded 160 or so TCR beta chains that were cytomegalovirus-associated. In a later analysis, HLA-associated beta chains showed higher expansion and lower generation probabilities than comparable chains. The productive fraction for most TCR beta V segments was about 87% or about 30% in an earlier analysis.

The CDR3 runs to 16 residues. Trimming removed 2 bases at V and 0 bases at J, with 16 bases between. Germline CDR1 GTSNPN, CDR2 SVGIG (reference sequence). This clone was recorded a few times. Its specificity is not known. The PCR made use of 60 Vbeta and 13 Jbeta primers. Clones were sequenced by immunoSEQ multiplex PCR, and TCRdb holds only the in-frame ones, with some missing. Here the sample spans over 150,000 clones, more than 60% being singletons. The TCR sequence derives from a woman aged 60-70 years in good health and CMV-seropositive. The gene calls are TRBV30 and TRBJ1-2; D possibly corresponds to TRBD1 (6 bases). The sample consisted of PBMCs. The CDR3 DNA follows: TGTGCCTGGAGTCTTACCCTGACAGGAGCTAACTATGGCTACACCTTC. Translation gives CAWSLTLTGANYGYTF. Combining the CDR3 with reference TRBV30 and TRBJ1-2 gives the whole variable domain SQTIHQWPATLVQPVGSPLSLECTVEGTSNPNLYWYRQAAGRGLQLLFYSVGIGQISSEVPQNLSASRPQDRQFILSSKKLLLSDSGFYLCAWSLTLTGANYGYTFGSGTRLTVV.